Sequencing of this T cell receptor beta chain was carried out in a study of cytomegalovirus exposure and HLA in healthy donors. Findings of the study overall: Roughly even sequencing depth across donors was the assumption behind the presence/absence analyses.

Primers for the PCR totalled 60 Vbeta and 13 Jbeta. Assay used: immunoSEQ multiplex PCR; TCRdb lists only in-frame clones, some missing. Of 200,000 to 250,000 clones in the sample, 65% to 85% are singletons; the top ten hold 1.5% to 2%. On this clone: Its antigen is not identified.

The CDR3 has 14 residues. Sequencing was carried out using PBMCs. V and J are TRBV21-1 and TRBJ2-1; TRBD2, the table's D call, lacks a check against the DNA. TRBV21-1 is designated a pseudogene. The source is a man aged 50-60 years in good health and CMV-seronegative. CDR3 in DNA: TGTGCCACTACCTGGGGGGTCTCCTACAATGAGCAGTTCTTC. This sequence encodes CATTWGVSYNEQFF.